Below, one T cell receptor beta chain is given with its context. Its target is not known. Its ends do not fully match the called genes, so a read error is possible. The sample belongs to a study of blood T cells in healthy people across ages. Study-level results: In older individuals, TCR beta diversity per million T cells was lower, falling roughly linearly with age.

Donors were systemically healthy Caucasian individuals from Russia aged roughly 6 to 100 years. Alongside a J-beta primer mix, a sample-barcoded 5' primer served in a second PCR lasting 7 to 11 cycles. TCRdb re-derived calls from the 5' RACE reads in MiXCR, one entry per CDR3 protein. This sample has around 800,000 distinct CDR3 sequences, with around 62% found just once. The germline V gene has CDR1 SGHTA and CDR2 FQGNSA. The CDR3 consists of 18 residues. The V and J genes are TRBV7-2 and TRBJ1-1, with 7 bases identical to TRBD1. This clonotype was obtained from a man aged 25-40 years in good health. The source material was blood. This CDR3 reads CASSSPPRQGSSGTGAFF. The CDR3 nucleotides are TGTGCCAGCAGCTCGCCCCCGCGACAGGGTTCTAGCGGCACTGGAGCTTTCTTT.